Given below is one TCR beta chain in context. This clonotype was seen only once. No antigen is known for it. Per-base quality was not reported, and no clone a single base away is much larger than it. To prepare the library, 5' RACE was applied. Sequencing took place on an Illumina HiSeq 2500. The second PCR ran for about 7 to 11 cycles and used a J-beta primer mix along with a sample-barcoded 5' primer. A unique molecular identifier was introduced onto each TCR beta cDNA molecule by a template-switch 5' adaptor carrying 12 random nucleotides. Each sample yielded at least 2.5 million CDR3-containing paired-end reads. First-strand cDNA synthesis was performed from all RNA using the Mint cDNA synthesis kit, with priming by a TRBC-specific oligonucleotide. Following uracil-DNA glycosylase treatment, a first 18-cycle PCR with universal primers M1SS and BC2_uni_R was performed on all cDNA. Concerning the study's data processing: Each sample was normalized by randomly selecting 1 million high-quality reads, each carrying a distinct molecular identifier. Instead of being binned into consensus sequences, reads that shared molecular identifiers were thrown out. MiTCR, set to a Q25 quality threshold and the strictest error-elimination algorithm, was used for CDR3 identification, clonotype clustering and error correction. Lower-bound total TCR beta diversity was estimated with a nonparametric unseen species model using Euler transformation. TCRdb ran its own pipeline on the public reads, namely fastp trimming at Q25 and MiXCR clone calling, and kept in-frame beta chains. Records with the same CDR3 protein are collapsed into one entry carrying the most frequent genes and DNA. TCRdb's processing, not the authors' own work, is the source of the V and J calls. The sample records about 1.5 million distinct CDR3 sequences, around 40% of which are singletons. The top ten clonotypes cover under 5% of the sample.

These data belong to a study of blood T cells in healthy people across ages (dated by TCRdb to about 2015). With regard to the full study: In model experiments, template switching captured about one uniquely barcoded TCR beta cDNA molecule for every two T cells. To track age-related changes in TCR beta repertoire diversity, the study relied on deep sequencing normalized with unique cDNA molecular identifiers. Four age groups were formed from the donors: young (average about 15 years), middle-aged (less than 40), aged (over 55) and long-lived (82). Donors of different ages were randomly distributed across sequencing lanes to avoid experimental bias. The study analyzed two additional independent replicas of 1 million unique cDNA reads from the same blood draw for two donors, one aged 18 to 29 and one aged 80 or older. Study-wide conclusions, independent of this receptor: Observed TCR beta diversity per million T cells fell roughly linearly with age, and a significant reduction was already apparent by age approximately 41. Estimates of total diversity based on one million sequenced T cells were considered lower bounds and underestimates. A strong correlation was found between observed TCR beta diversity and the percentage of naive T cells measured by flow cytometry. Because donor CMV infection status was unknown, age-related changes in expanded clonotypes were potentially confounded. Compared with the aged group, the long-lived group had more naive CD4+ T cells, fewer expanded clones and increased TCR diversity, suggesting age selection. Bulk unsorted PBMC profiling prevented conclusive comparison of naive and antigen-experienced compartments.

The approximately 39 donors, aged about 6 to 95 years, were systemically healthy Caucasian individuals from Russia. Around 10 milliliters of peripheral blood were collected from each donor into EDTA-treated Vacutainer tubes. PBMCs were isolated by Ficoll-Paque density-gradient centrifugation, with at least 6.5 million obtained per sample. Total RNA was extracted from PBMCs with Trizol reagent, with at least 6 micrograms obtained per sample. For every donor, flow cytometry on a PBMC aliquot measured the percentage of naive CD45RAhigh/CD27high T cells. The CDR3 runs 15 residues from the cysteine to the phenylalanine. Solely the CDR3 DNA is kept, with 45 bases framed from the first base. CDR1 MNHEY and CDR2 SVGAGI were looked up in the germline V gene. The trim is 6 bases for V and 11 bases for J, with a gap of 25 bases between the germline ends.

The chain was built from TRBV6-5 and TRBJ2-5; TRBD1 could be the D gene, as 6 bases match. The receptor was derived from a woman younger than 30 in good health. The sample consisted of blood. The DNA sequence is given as TGTGCCAGCAGCTCCCCGGCCGGGACAACTACGAGGCAGTACTTC. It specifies CASSSPAGTTTRQYF.